This record looks at one T cell receptor (beta chain) sequence and its context. The data belong to a study of T cell changes during pregnancy in multiple sclerosis. The CDR3 has 15 residues. Germline assignment: CDR1 MNHEY and CDR2 SMNVEV (reference sequence). With 4 bases clipped from V and 2 bases from J, the junction kept 5 bases outside the gene matches. The repertoire was sequenced with immunoSEQ multiplex PCR; TCRdb's copy has only in-frame clones and lacks some. The table includes more than 35,000 clones, about 91% detected once. The chain recombines TRBV27 with TRBJ2-1, with 7 bases that match TRBD2. This receptor was obtained from a female donor with multiple sclerosis, enrolled in a pregnancy study. The sample here was CD8+ T cells from peripheral blood mononuclear cells, taken after pregnancy. In DNA form, the CDR3 reads TGTGCCAGCAGTTGGGGGGGTGACCCCTACAATGAGCAGTTCTTC. It translates to CASSWGGDPYNEQFF.